This T cell receptor beta chain comes out of a study of cytomegalovirus exposure and HLA in healthy donors. Overall study findings and caveats: Donors belonging to an Asian-associated ancestry cluster reportedly showed fewer N-insertions in productive TCRs than the approximately 690-donor mean, according to what a later analysis found. With further analysis later on, most CMV-associated TCR beta chains appeared HLA-restricted. Researchers reported that three CMV-associated chains were confirmed in vitro as CMV antigen-specific.

Primers for the PCR totalled 60 Vbeta and 13 Jbeta. TCRdb's copy holds only in-frame clones and misses some; the assay was immunoSEQ multiplex PCR. The table records more than 150,000 clones, roughly 78% of them present only once. About this clone: Antigen specificity is unknown.

Losses at the gene ends were 3 bases for V and 5 bases for J; bases not matched to a gene: 7. From germline, CDR1 is SGHNT and CDR2 YYREEE (reference sequence). The CDR3 totals 15 residues. The receptor was isolated from a woman in her thirties in good health and CMV-seronegative. The chain links TRBV5-4 to TRBJ2-7; 11 bases are shared with TRBD1. Sequenced: PBMCs. As DNA, the CDR3 is TGTGCCAGCAGCTATACCGGGACAGGGGGTGACGAGCAGTACTTC. It translates to CASSYTGTGGDEQYF.